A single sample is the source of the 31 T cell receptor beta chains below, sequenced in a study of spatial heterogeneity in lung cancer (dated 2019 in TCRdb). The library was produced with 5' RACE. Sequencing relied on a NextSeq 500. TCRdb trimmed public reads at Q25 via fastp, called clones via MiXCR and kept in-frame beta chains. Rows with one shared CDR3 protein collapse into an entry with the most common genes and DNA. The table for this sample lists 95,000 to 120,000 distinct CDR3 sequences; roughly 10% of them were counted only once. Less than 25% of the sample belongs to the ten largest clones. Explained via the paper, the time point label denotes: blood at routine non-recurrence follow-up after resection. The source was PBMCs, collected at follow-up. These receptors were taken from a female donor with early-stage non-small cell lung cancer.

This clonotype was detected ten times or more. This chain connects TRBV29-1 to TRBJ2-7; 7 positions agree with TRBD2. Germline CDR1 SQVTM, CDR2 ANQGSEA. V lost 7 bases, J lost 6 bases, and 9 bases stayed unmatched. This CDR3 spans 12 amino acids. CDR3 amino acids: CSAANPGGEQYF. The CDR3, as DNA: TGCAGCGCCGCTAACCCGGGGGGCGAGCAGTACTTC.

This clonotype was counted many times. Here the CDR3 DNA reads TGCGCCAGCAGCCAAGGCTGGAACCCCCAAGAGACCCAGTACTTC. Protein product: CASSQGWNPQETQYF. This rearrangement joins TRBV4-1 to TRBJ2-5; D remains ambiguous. Looked up from germline, CDR1 is MGHRA and CDR2 is YSYEKL. The CDR3 is made up of 15 amino acids. Trimming removed 1 base at V and 1 base at J, with 10 bases between.

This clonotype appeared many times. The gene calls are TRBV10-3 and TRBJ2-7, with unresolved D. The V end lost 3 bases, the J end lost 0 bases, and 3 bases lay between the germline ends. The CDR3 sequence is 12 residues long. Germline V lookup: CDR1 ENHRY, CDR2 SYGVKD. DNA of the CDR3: TGTGCCATCAGTGAAAGCTCCTACGAGCAGTACTTC. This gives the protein CAISESSYEQYF.

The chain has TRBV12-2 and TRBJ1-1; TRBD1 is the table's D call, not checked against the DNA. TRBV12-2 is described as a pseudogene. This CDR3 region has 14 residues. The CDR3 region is CASRNRVRSTEAFF. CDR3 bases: TGTGCAAGTCGTAACCGGGTGCGGAGTACTGAAGCTTTCTTT.

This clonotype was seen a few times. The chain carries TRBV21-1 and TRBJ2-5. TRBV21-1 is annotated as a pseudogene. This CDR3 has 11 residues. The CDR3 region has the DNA TGTGCCAAACCCATCCAAGAGACCCAGTACTTC. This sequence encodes CAKPIQETQYF.

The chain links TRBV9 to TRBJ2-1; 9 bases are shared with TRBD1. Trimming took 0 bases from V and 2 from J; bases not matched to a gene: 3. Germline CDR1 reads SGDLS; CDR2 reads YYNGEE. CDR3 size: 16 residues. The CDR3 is CASSVARQGAYNEQFF. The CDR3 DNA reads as TGTGCCAGCAGCGTAGCTAGACAGGGGGCCTACAATGAGCAGTTCTTC.

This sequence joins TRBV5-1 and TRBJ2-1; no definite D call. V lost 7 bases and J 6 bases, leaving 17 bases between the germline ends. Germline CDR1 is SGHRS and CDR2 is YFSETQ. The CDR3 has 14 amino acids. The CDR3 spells CASLPTTSSNEQFF. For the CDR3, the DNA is TGCGCCAGCCTACCAACAACAAGCAGCAATGAGCAGTTCTTC.

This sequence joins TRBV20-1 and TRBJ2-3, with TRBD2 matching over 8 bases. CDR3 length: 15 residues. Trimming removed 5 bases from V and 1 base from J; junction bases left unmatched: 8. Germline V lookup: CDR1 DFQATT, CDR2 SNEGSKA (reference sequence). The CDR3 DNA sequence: TGCAGTGCTTGTAAAGCGGGAGAGCGCACAGATACGCAGTATTTT. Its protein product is CSACKAGERTDTQYF.

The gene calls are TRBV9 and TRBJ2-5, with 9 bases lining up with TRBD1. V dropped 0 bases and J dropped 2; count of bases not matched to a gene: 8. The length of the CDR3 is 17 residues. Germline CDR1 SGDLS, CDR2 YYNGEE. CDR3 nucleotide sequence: TGTGCCAGCAGCGTAGAGCCCCCCGGGACAGGGCAAGAGACCCAGTACTTC. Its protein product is CASSVEPPGTGQETQYF.

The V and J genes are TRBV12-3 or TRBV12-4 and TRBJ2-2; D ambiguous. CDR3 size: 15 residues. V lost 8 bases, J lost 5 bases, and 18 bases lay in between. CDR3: CASLLGSTGTGELFF. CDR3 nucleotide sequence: TGTGCCAGCCTTTTGGGCTCTACTGGGACCGGGGAGCTGTTTTTT.

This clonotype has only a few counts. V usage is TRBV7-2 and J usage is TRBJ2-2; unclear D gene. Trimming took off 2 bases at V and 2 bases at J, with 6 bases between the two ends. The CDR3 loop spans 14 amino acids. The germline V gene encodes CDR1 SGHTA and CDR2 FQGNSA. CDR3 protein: CASSLHSNTGELFF. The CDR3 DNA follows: TGTGCCAGCAGCTTACACAGTAACACCGGGGAGCTGTTTTTT.

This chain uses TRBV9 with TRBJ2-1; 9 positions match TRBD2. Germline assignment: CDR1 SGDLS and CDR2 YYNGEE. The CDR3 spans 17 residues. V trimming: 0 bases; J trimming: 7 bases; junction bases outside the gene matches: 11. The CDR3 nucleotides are TGTGCCAGCAGCGTAGAGGGGACTAGCTACAGAGTTAATGAGCAGTTCTTC. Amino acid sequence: CASSVEGTSYRVNEQFF. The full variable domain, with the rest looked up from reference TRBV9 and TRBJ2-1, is DSGVTQTPKHLITATGQRVTLRCSPRSGDLSVYWYQQSLDQGLQFLIQYYNGEERAKGNILERFSAQQFPDLHSELNLSSLELGDSALYFCASSVEGTSYRVNEQFFGPGTRLTVL.

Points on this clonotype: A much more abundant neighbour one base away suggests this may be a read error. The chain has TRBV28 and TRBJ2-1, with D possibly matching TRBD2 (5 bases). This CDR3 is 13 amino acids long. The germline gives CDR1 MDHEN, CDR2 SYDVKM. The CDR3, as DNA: TGTGCCAGCAAGAAATACCCGGGATCTGAGCGGTTCTTC. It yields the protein CASKKYPGSERFF.

The CDR3 sequence: CASSPQGSPDTQYF. CDR3 DNA sequence: TGTGCCAGCTCACCACAGGGATCGCCAGATACGCAGTATTTT. The V and J genes are TRBV18 and TRBJ2-3; D call uncertain. Germline CDR1 and CDR2: KGHSH and LQKENI. Trimming removed 1 base at V and 4 bases at J, with 9 bases between. The CDR3 consists of 14 residues.

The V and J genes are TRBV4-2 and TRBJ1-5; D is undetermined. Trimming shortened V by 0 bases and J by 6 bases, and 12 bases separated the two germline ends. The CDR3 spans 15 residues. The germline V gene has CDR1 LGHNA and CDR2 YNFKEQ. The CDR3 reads CASSQEGQRSQPQHF. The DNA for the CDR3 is TGTGCCAGCAGCCAAGAAGGGCAACGGTCTCAGCCCCAGCATTTT.

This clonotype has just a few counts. CDR3 sequence reads: CASSFSQGAHSPLHF. CDR3 bases: TGTGCCAGCAGCTTTTCCCAGGGGGCGCATTCACCCCTCCACTTT. The chain joins TRBV7-2 to TRBJ1-6, with 8 bases aligning to TRBD1. The J segment lost 8 bases and the V segment lost 3 bases, leaving 6 bases of the junction unmatched. The CDR3 extends over 15 amino acids. Germline CDR1 reads SGHTA; CDR2 reads FQGNSA.

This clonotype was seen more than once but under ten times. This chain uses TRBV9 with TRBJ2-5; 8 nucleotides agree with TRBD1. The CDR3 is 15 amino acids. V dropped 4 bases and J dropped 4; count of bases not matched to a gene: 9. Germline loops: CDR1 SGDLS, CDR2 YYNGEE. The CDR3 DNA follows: TGTGCCAGCAGCCCCCAGGGGGCTCTTGGAGAGACCCAGTACTTC. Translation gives CASSPQGALGETQYF.

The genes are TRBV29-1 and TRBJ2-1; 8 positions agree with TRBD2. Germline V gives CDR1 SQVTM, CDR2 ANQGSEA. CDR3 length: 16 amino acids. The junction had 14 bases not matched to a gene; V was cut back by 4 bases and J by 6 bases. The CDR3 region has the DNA TGCAGCGTTGTAGGGCTAAGGACTAGCAACCGCAATGAGCAGTTCTTC. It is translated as CSVVGLRTSNRNEQFF.

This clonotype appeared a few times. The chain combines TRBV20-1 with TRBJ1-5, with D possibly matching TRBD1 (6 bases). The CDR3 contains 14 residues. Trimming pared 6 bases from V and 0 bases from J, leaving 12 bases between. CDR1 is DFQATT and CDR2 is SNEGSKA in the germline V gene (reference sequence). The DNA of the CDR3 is TGCAGTGCGACGGACAGCTATAGCAATCAGCCCCAGCATTTT. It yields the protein CSATDSYSNQPQHF.

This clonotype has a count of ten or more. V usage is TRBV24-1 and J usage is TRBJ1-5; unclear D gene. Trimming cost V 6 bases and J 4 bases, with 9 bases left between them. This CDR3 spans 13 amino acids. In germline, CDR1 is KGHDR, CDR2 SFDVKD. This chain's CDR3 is CATSFGPNQPQHF. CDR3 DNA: TGTGCCACCAGTTTTGGACCAAATCAGCCCCAGCATTTT.

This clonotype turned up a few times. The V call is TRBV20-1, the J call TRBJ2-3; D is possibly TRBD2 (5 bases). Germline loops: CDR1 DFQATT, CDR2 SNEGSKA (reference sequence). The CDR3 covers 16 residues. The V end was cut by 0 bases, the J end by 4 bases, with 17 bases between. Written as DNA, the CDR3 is TGCAGTGCTAGAGATTCATTTCGGTTGCGGGCAGATACGCAGTATTTT. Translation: CSARDSFRLRADTQYF.

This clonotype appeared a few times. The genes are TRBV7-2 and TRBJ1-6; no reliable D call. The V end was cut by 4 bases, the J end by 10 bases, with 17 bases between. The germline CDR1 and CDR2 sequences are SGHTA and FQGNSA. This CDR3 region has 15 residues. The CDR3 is CASSSGPQYGSPLHF. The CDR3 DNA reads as TGTGCCAGCAGCTCCGGGCCACAGTACGGATCACCCCTCCACTTT.

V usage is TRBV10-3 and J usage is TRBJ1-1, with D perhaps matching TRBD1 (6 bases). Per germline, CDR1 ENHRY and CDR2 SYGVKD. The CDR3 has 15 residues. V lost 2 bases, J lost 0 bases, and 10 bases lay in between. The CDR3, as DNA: TGTGCCATCAGTGAGATGGGACACTTGAACACTGAAGCTTTCTTT. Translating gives CAISEMGHLNTEAFF.

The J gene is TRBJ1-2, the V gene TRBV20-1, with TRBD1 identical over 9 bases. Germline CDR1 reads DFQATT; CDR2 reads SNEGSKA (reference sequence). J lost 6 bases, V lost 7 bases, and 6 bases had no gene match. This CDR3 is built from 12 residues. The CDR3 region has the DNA TGCAGTGTCCACCGGGACAGGGATGGCTACACCTTC. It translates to CSVHRDRDGYTF.

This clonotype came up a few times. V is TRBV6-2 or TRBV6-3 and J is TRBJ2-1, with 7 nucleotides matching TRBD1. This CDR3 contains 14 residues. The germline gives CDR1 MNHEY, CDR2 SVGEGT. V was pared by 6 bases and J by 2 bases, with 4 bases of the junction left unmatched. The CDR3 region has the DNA TGTGCCAGCAGACCCGGGACAGCCTACAATGAGCAGTTCTTC. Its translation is CASRPGTAYNEQFF.

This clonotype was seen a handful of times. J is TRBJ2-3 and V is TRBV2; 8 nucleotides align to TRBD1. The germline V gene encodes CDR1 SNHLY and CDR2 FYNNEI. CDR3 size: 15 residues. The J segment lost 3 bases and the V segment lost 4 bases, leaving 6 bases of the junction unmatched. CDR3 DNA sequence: TGTGCCAGCAGTGGGACAGGGAAAGGAACAGATACGCAGTATTTT. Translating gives CASSGTGKGTDTQYF.

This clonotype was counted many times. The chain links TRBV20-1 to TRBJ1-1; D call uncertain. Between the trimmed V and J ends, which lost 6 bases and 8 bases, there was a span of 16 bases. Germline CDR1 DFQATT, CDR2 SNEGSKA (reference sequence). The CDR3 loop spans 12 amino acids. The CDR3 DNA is TGCAGTGCCCCCAAAGGGAACAGAGAAGCTTTCTTT. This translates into CSAPKGNREAFF.

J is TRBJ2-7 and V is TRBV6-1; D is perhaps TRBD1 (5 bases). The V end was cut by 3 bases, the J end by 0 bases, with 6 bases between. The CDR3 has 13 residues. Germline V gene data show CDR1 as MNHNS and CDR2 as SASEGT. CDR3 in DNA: TGTGCCAGCAGTGACAGGGACTCCTACGAGCAGTACGTC. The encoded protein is CASSDRDSYEQYV.

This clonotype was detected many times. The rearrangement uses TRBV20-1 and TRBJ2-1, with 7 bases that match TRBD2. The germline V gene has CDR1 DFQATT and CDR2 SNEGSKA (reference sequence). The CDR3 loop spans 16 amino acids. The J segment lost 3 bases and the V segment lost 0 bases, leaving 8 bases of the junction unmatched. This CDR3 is CSARDISSGGYNEQFF. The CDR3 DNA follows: TGCAGTGCTAGAGACATCTCTAGCGGAGGCTACAATGAGCAGTTCTTC.

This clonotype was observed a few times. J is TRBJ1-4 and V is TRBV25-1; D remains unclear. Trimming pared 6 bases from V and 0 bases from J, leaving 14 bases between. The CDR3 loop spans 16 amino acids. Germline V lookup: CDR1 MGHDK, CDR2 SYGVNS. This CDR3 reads CASSEKQVSTNEKLFF. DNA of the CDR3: TGTGCCAGCAGCGAAAAACAAGTGTCAACTAATGAAAAACTGTTTTTT.

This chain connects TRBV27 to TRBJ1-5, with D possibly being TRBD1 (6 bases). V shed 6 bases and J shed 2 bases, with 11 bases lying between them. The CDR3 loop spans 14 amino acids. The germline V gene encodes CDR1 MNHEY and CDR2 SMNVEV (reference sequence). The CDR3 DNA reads TGTGCCAGCAGACCCTGGACAGGCAATCAGCCCCAGCATTTT. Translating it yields CASRPWTGNQPQHF.